The 19 T cell receptor beta chains reported below all come from one sample, sequenced in a study of CD8 T cells in Susac syndrome. Random hexamers served to reverse transcribe roughly 0.5 to 1 ug RNA. MiXCR, applied by TCRdb to the immunoSEQ multiplex PCR reads, yields one record per CDR3 protein. The repertoire holds some 110,000 distinct CDR3 sequences, with 80% to 95% as singletons. The material sequenced was CD8+ T cells from PBMCs. These receptors all come from a human donor with multiple sclerosis.

V usage is TRBV29-1 and J usage is TRBJ1-2; no firm D call. This CDR3 comprises 16 residues. V shed 7 bases and J shed 6 bases, with 27 bases lying between them. Germline CDR1 and CDR2: SQVTM and ANQGSEA. In DNA form, the CDR3 reads TGCAGCGACGGACTCCGCGGCAGCCCCGGCAGTAATGGCTACACCTTC. This gives the protein CSDGLRGSPGSNGYTF.

CDR3 coding DNA: TGCGCCAGCAGCCAAGCTGGGGTGAACACTGAAGCTTTCTTT. It codes for CASSQAGVNTEAFF. The rearrangement links TRBV4-1 to TRBJ1-1, with D uncertain. The germline gives CDR1 MGHRA, CDR2 YSYEKL. CDR3 length: 14 residues. V was shortened by 1 base and J by 0 bases, with 6 bases between the two germline ends.

The sample holds one count of this clonotype. The chain has TRBV29-1 and TRBJ2-7; 9 bases match TRBD1. The V and J ends lost 4 bases and 6 bases, in that order; junction bases with no gene match: 10. CDR1 is SQVTM, CDR2 ANQGSEA, per germline. This CDR3 spans 14 amino acids. The CDR3: CSVGGTGNICEQYF. As DNA, the CDR3 is TGCAGCGTTGGAGGGACAGGGAATATCTGCGAGCAGTACTTC.

A remark on this clonotype: A read error may account for a junction end that differs from germline. The chain's CDR3 is CASSFGSGGDF. CDR3 nucleotide sequence: TGTGCCAGCAGTTTCGGCTCGGGAGGGGACTTC. The rearrangement joins TRBV12-3 or TRBV12-4 to TRBJ1-2; perhaps TRBD1 as D (5 bases). The length of the CDR3 is 11 residues.

This chain uses TRBV20-1 with TRBJ1-2; D is ambiguous. V was pared by 0 bases and J by 3 bases, with 8 bases between. CDR1 and CDR2 from the germline V gene are DFQATT and SNEGSKA (reference sequence). CDR3 length equals 13 residues. The CDR3 DNA is TGCAGTGCTAGAGATAACATTTACTATGGCTACACCTTC. As protein: CSARDNIYYGYTF.

This chain links TRBV9 with TRBJ1-5; D remains ambiguous. CDR3 length: 15 residues. The germline V gene has CDR1 SGDLS and CDR2 YYNGEE. Trimming cost V 1 base and J 4 bases, with 12 bases left between them. The DNA of the CDR3 is TGTGCCAGCAGCGTATCGCAAGCGAGGAATCAGCCCCAGCATTTT. Translating gives CASSVSQARNQPQHF.

As regards this clonotype: Relative to the germline gene, one junction end is altered; a read error may explain this. The rearrangement links TRBV12-3 or TRBV12-4 to TRBJ1-2; D is unclear. This CDR3 is built from 13 residues. CDR3 loop: CASKGPTNHGYTF. The CDR3 DNA sequence: TGTGCCAGCAAAGGGCCGACTAACCATGGCTACACCTTC.

The chain uses TRBV7-6 and TRBJ1-4, with 10 positions matching TRBD1. This CDR3 is built from 15 residues. Looked up from germline, CDR1 is SGHVS and CDR2 is FNYEAQ. The V gene end was trimmed by 0 bases and the J gene end by 8 bases; junction bases not matched to a gene: 3. The CDR3 DNA reads as TGTGCCAGCAGCTTAGCCTCGGGACAGGGGGAAAAACTGTTTTTT. Amino acids: CASSLASGQGEKLFF.

This rearrangement joins TRBV20-1 to TRBJ2-7, with D perhaps TRBD1 (6 bases). CDR1 is DFQATT, CDR2 SNEGSKA, per germline (reference sequence). The CDR3 consists of 12 residues. V was pared by 3 bases and J by 5 bases, with 11 bases between. The CDR3 region is CSASDPGDEQYF. CDR3 in DNA: TGCAGTGCTAGTGACCCAGGGGACGAGCAGTACTTC.

The V call is TRBV28, the J call TRBJ2-7; perhaps TRBD1 as D (6 bases). V was trimmed by 10 bases and J by 5 bases, leaving 18 bases between them. The CDR3 is made up of 13 amino acids. Looked up from germline, CDR1 is MDHEN and CDR2 is SYDVKM. The chain's CDR3 is CAISHRAGHEQYF. The CDR3 region has the DNA TGTGCCATCTCGCACAGGGCAGGGCACGAGCAGTACTTC.

The rearrangement links TRBV5-1 to TRBJ2-7; D ambiguous. Germline V gene sequence: CDR1 SGHRS, CDR2 YFSETQ. The CDR3 loop spans 11 amino acids. V shed 6 bases and J shed 2 bases, with 6 bases lying between them. DNA of the CDR3: TGCGCCAGCATGGGGACCTACGAGCAGTACTTC. It specifies CASMGTYEQYF.

This sequence joins TRBV4-1 and TRBJ1-2; perhaps TRBD1 as D (6 bases). The V end was cut by 2 bases, the J end by 4 bases, with 26 bases between. The CDR3 has 19 residues. Germline V gives CDR1 MGHRA, CDR2 YSYEKL. CDR3 sequence (DNA): TGCGCCAGCAGCCAAAGGGGAAGGTTAATAGACAGGACGTTCTATGGCTACACCTTC. It is translated as CASSQRGRLIDRTFYGYTF.

The rearrangement links TRBV3-1 to TRBJ2-1; the match to TRBD2 covers 8 bases. CDR3 length: 17 amino acids. V dropped 7 bases and J dropped 6; count of bases not matched to a gene: 17. CDR1 LGHDT and CDR2 YNNKEL come from the germline V gene (reference sequence). The CDR3 loop reads CASTREGAEAGVNEQFF. The DNA for the CDR3 is TGTGCCAGCACCCGTGAAGGGGCAGAAGCGGGGGTCAATGAGCAGTTCTTC.

This chain connects TRBV24-1 to TRBJ1-1, with TRBD1 as a possible D gene (5 bases). The CDR3 runs to 18 residues. Trimming pared 2 bases from V and 1 base from J, leaving 19 bases between. CDR1 KGHDR and CDR2 SFDVKD come from the germline V gene. Here the CDR3 DNA reads TGTGCCACCAGTGATTGCTCGGGACGGCGCCGGCGGAACACTGAAGCTTTCTTT. Translating gives CATSDCSGRRRRNTEAFF.

This chain connects TRBV6-1 to TRBJ2-1; D is possibly TRBD1 (7 bases). The CDR3 extends over 18 amino acids. Germline lookup yields CDR1 MNHNS and CDR2 SASEGT. V gave up 3 bases and J gave up 7 bases, with 25 bases separating them. CDR3 residues: CASSDRTGASPGGNEQFF. In DNA, the CDR3 is TGTGCCAGCAGTGATAGGACAGGAGCGAGTCCAGGGGGGAATGAGCAGTTCTTC.

The chain employs TRBV28 and TRBJ2-5, with TRBD2 matching over 9 bases. V was pared by 10 bases and J by 7 bases, with 10 bases of the junction left unmatched. CDR1 and CDR2 (germline): MDHEN, SYDVKM. This CDR3 is built from 13 residues. CDR3 loop: CATSGSGGGTQYF. DNA for the CDR3: TGTGCCACCTCGGGTAGCGGGGGTGGGACCCAGTACTTC. Filled out from reference TRBV28 and TRBJ2-5, the complete variable domain reads DVKVTQSSRYLVKRTGEKVFLECVQDMDHENMFWYRQDPGLGLRLIYFSYDVKMKEKGDIPEGYSVSREKKERFSLILESASTNQTSMYLCATSGSGGGTQYFGPGTRLLVL.

V and J are TRBV30 and TRBJ1-1; D uncertain. V was cut by 4 bases and J by 0 bases, with 9 bases left in between. Germline loops: CDR1 GTSNPN, CDR2 SVGIG (reference sequence). The CDR3 extends over 13 amino acids. The CDR3 DNA sequence: TGTGCCTGGATCGGGAGGCTGAACACTGAAGCTTTCTTT. This codes for CAWIGRLNTEAFF.

The gene calls are TRBV7-8 and TRBJ2-5, with 10 bases identical to TRBD2. Germline-derived CDR1 and CDR2 are SGHVS and FQNEAQ. Trimming took 5 bases from V and 7 from J; bases not matched to a gene: 1. The CDR3 has 12 residues. The CDR3 here is CASSRTSGTQYF. CDR3 bases: TGTGCCAGCAGCAGGACTAGCGGGACCCAGTACTTC.

This clonotype was seen only once. This chain uses TRBV4-1 with TRBJ2-5, with TRBD2 matching over 12 bases. Unmatched junction bases numbered 3, after V lost 1 base and J lost 3 bases. The germline V gene encodes CDR1 MGHRA and CDR2 YSYEKL. The CDR3 consists of 16 residues. The CDR3 DNA reads TGCGCCAGCAGCCAAGCCCTAGCGGGAGGGGAAGAGACCCAGTACTTC. It codes for CASSQALAGGEETQYF.